The next 7 T cell receptor beta chains were all read from a single sample in a study of shared clonotypes between healthy human individuals. Using immunoSEQ multiplex PCR, the repertoire was profiled, and TCRdb retains in-frame clones only, with some absent. The data show some 470,000 clones, roughly four fifths seen once. The sequenced material came from PBMCs. All receptors derive from a woman in her forties in good health. Some clones in this sample may be carry-over from other donors' samples.

The V call is TRBV18, the J call TRBJ2-5; no clear D gene. Between the trimmed V and J ends, which lost 3 bases and 3 bases, there was a span of 20 bases. Germline V gives CDR1 KGHSH, CDR2 LQKENI. The CDR3 length is 17 residues. As DNA, the CDR3 is TGTGCCAGCTCACCTTTGCAGACTGGGGTTGGGGAAGAGACCCAGTACTTC. It yields the protein CASSPLQTGVGEETQYF.

This clone was recorded only once. The chain couples TRBV7-9 to TRBJ1-1, with 9 bases that match TRBD1. Per the germline V gene, CDR1 is SEHNR and CDR2 is FQNEAQ (reference sequence). The CDR3 is 16 residues long. V lost 2 bases and J lost 3; bases outside the gene matches: 7. The CDR3 DNA reads TGTGCCAGCAGCTTACCACAGGGGGCTGGCGACACTGAAGCTTTCTTT. It codes for CASSLPQGAGDTEAFF.

Comment on this clone: Its ends do not fully match the called genes, so a read error is possible. J is TRBJ2-3 and V is TRBV30; D is unclear. CDR3 length: 13 residues. CDR1 and CDR2 (germline): GTSNPN, SVGIG (reference sequence). The CDR3 here is CAWRLVSADTRYF. The CDR3 DNA sequence: TGTGCCTGGAGGCTTGTGAGCGCAGATACGCGGTATTTT.

The chain joins TRBV5-1 to TRBJ2-7, with 13 bases matching TRBD2. CDR1 is SGHRS and CDR2 is YFSETQ in the germline V gene. This CDR3 is 16 amino acids long. Trimming removed 4 bases from V and 4 bases from J; junction bases left unmatched: 8. CDR3 region: CASSPGLAGVVYEQYF. The CDR3 DNA is TGCGCCAGCAGCCCCGGACTAGCGGGAGTGGTTTACGAGCAGTACTTC.

The J gene is TRBJ1-2, the V gene TRBV29-1; tentatively, D is TRBD1 (5 bases). This CDR3 is built from 13 residues. Trimming removed 6 bases from V and 4 bases from J, with 15 bases in between. Germline values: CDR1 SQVTM, CDR2 ANQGSEA. The chain's CDR3 is CSVTGGGGYGYTF. The CDR3 DNA reads as TGCAGCGTGACCGGGGGGGGTGGCTATGGCTACACCTTC.

As DNA, the CDR3 is TGTGCCAGCAGCGCCCGGGACAGGGGGCGGGGCGGGGAGCTGTTTTTT. This gives the protein CASSARDRGRGGELFF. The V call is TRBV9, the J call TRBJ2-2, with 12 bases lining up with TRBD1. The CDR3 runs to 16 residues. Germline CDR1 is SGDLS and CDR2 is YYNGEE. Unmatched junction bases numbered 7, after V lost 3 bases and J lost 7 bases.

Concerning this clone itself: One end of the junction does not line up with germline, which may come from a read error. The gene calls are TRBV7-2 and TRBJ2-5; D unresolved. Germline V gene data show CDR1 as SGHTA and CDR2 as FQGNSA. This CDR3 comprises 12 residues. CDR3: CASSLNEEAQYF. CDR3 bases: TGTGCCAGCAGCTTAAACGAAGAGGCCCAGTACTTC.